This entry lists 8 T cell receptor beta chains sequenced from one sample in a study of T cell repertoires in cytomegalovirus infection. Antigens of these TCRs are unknown. TCRdb called the reads again in MiXCR, with one record for every CDR3 protein. The table has fewer than 900,000 distinct CDR3 sequences, under 35% seen once; the top ten hold around 14%. This specimen consisted of cultured CD8+ T cells from PBMCs, obtained from culture after CMV antigen stimulation. The source is a human donor in good health (CMV status not recorded). Some clones in this sample may be carry-over from other donors' samples.

This clonotype was recorded at least ten times. CDR3 region: CASSLRMTIQGGTEQYF. CDR3 nucleotide sequence: TGTGCCAGCAGCCTCCGAATGACCATCCAGGGGGGCACCGAGCAGTACTTC. V and J are TRBV7-8 and TRBJ2-7, with D perhaps TRBD1 (7 bases). The germline V and J ends were trimmed by 5 bases and 6 bases, with 26 bases remaining between them. CDR1 and CDR2 from the germline V gene are SGHVS and FQNEAQ. The CDR3 runs to 17 residues.

This sequence joins TRBV9 and TRBJ2-5, with 10 bases identical to TRBD1. The CDR3 contains 18 residues. Germline values: CDR1 SGDLS, CDR2 YYNGEE. With 0 bases clipped from V and 3 bases from J, the junction kept 11 bases outside the gene matches. CDR3 amino acids: CASSVGDRTGGSEETQYF. In DNA, the CDR3 is TGTGCCAGCAGCGTAGGGGACCGGACAGGGGGATCAGAAGAGACCCAGTACTTC.

A few counts support this clonotype. The rearrangement uses TRBV6-2 or TRBV6-3 and TRBJ1-1; perhaps TRBD1 as D (5 bases). V dropped 3 bases and J dropped 0 bases, with 8 bases sitting between them. The CDR3 length is 14 residues. Germline lookup yields CDR1 MNHEY and CDR2 SVGEGT. CDR3 nucleotide sequence: TGTGCCAGCAGTTATCTACAGGTGAACACTGAAGCTTTCTTT. It is translated as CASSYLQVNTEAFF.

This clonotype was found a few times. The gene calls are TRBV27 and TRBJ2-1, with TRBD2 identical over 8 bases. The germline gives CDR1 MNHEY, CDR2 SMNVEV (reference sequence). There are 16 residues in the CDR3. V lost 6 bases, J lost 5 bases, and 12 bases stayed unmatched. The CDR3 spells CASSLLLAGGNNEQFF. In DNA form, the CDR3 reads TGTGCCAGCAGCCTGCTCCTGGCGGGGGGAAACAATGAGCAGTTCTTC.

This clonotype was seen a handful of times. The chain couples TRBV7-9 to TRBJ2-7, with D maybe TRBD2 (5 bases). This CDR3 contains 14 residues. With 8 bases removed from V and 0 bases from J, the gap between germline ends came to 14 bases. Germline-derived CDR1 and CDR2 are SEHNR and FQNEAQ (reference sequence). CDR3 coding DNA: TGTGCCAGCCTCCATTTTGGGAGCTCCTACGAGCAGTACGTC. This encodes CASLHFGSSYEQYV.

The chain combines TRBV6-5 with TRBJ1-1, with D unclear. The CDR3 length is 14 residues. Germline V gives CDR1 MNHEY, CDR2 SVGAGI. Between the trimmed V and J ends, which lost 2 bases and 0 bases, there was a span of 7 bases. The CDR3 is CASSYDVMNTEAFF. DNA for the CDR3: TGTGCCAGCAGTTACGACGTCATGAACACTGAAGCTTTCTTT.

This clonotype was seen only once. A much larger clone lies one base from this, so it may be a read error. The V gene is TRBV7-8, the J gene TRBJ1-2; perhaps TRBD1 as D (5 bases). Germline V gene sequence: CDR1 SGHVS, CDR2 FQNEAQ. Trimming removed 1 base from V and 4 bases from J, with 13 bases in between. The CDR3 has 15 residues. CDR3 region: CASSLGGRATYGYTF. CDR3 DNA: TGTGCCAGCAGCTTAGGGGGACGGGCTACCTATGGCTACACCTTC.

The V and J genes are TRBV2 and TRBJ2-2; 14 nucleotides align to TRBD2. Germline CDR1 and CDR2: SNHLY and FYNNEI. The CDR3 sequence is 16 residues long. V lost 6 bases, J lost 6 bases, and 6 bases stayed unmatched. In DNA form, the CDR3 reads TGTGCCAGCAGGAGACTAGCGGGGGGGCCTGCCGGGGAGCTGTTTTTT. It specifies CASRRLAGGPAGELFF. Full variable domain (outside the CDR3, taken from reference TRBV2 and TRBJ2-2): EPEVTQTPSHQVTQMGQEVILRCVPISNHLYFYWYRQILGQKVEFLVSFYNNEISEKSEIFDDQFSVERPDGSNFTLKIRSTKLEDSAMYFCASRRLAGGPAGELFFGEGSRLTVL.